The rows below give T cell receptor beta chains drawn from one sample of a study of spatial heterogeneity in lung cancer. In TCRdb, the 5' RACE reads were re-called with MiXCR into one record per CDR3 protein. This table holds 680 or so distinct CDR3 sequences, 33% found once. The source material was lung tumor tissue, sampled at surgery. The receptor source for this set is a male donor with early-stage non-small cell lung cancer. Each CDR3 is given with its conserved first and last residue. D genes are given only for firm matches. Size is stated for part of the rows, as once, few or many counts, or as a class when the clone is expanded.

>NA|few|TRBJ2-4|TRBV5-4
TGTGCCAGCAGCTTGCCCTCCCCGGCCCTAGGCAAAAACATTCAGTACTTC
CASSLPSPALGKNIQYF
>TRBD2|large|TRBJ2-3|TRBV7-3
TGTGCCAGCAGCTGGGCGGGAGGGCCAGATACGCAGTATTTT
CASSWAGGPDTQYF
>NA|large|TRBJ2-6|TRBV20-1
TGCAGTGCTAGAGATCTTCAGGGTTCAGCAGGGGCCAACGTCCTGACTTTC
CSARDLQGSAGANVLTF
>NA|NA|TRBJ1-6|TRBV9
TGTGCCAGCAGCGTAGACCCTAATTCACCCCTCCACTTT
CASSVDPNSPLHF
>NA|NA|TRBJ1-1|TRBV14
TGTGCCAGCAGCCAGTACCACACTGAAGCTTTCTTT
CASSQYHTEAFF
>NA|NA|TRBJ2-1|TRBV7-8
TGTGCCAGCCGCCCCAGGGGGGACGGCTCCTACAATGAGCAGTTCTTC
CASRPRGDGSYNEQFF
>TRBD1|NA|TRBJ2-6|TRBV6-2/TRBV6-3
TGTGCCAGCAGTGGCTGGACAGGGGCTCCCTCTGGGGCCAACGTCCTGACTTTC
CASSGWTGAPSGANVLTF
>TRBD2|medium-sized|TRBJ2-7|TRBV7-9
TGTGCCAGCAGCTCCCCGCTGGCTAGCGGGAGCCCCGAGCAGTACTTC
CASSSPLASGSPEQYF
>NA|NA|TRBJ2-2|TRBV12-3/TRBV12-4
TGTGCCAGCAGTCCCTCACTCGTGGGGGAGCTGTTTTTT
CASSPSLVGELFF
>NA|medium-sized|TRBJ2-2|TRBV12-3/TRBV12-4
TGTGCCAGCCGGCACAGGGACAACACCGGGGAGCTGTTTTTT
CASRHRDNTGELFF
>NA|once|TRBJ1-1|TRBV29-1
TGCAGCGTTTCTACCCCTCTAGGACCCCCGGCGGCAGCTTTCTTT
CSVSTPLGPPAAAFF
>NA|NA|TRBJ2-5|TRBV20-1
TGCAGTGCTAGAGATCTTGGAGAGACCCAGTACTTC
CSARDLGETQYF
>TRBD2|NA|TRBJ2-3|TRBV7-9
TGTGCCAGCAGCTTAACCGGGACTAGCGGGAGGTCAGAGGCAGATACGCAGTATTTT
CASSLTGTSGRSEADTQYF
>TRBD2|large|TRBJ2-5|TRBV25-1
TGTGCCAGCAGGAGGGCTAGCGGGAGAGGAGAGACCCAGTACTTC
CASRRASGRGETQYF
>NA|large|TRBJ1-2|TRBV6-2/TRBV6-3
TGTGCCAGCAGTTACTATTTCGGGGCCTCTCTTAACTATGGCTACACCTTC
CASSYYFGASLNYGYTF
>NA|large|TRBJ2-7|TRBV28
TGTGCCAGCAGTTCCCACTGGTGGGAGCAGTACTTC
CASSSHWWEQYF
>TRBD1|NA|TRBJ2-7|TRBV7-2
TGTGCCAGCAGCTCTCGCCGGGACAGGCCCTACGAGCAGTACTTC
CASSSRRDRPYEQYF
>NA|NA|TRBJ1-1|TRBV29-1
TGCAGCGTTGAAGGCGGTACCAACACTGAAGCTTTCTTT
CSVEGGTNTEAFF
>NA|large|TRBJ2-7|TRBV28
TGTGCCAGCAGTCTCCGGGACACCCACTACGAGCAGTACTTC
CASSLRDTHYEQYF
>TRBD1|large|TRBJ2-6|TRBV7-8
TGTGCCAGCAGCTTAGTGATGACAGGGGGCTCTGGGACCAACGTCCTGACTTTC
CASSLVMTGGSGTNVLTF
>NA|once|TRBJ2-3|TRBV5-4
TGTGCCAGCAGCTCCTCCCCCACAGATACGCAGTATTTT
CASSSSPTDTQYF
>NA|few|TRBJ2-6|TRBV5-1
TGCGCCAGCAGCCGACTACCAGGGGCTGGGGCCAACGTCCTGACTTTC
CASSRLPGAGANVLTF
>TRBD2|few|TRBJ2-2|TRBV10-2
TGCGCCAGCAGTGGAAGCGGGAAGAACACCGGGGAGCTGTTTTTT
CASSGSGKNTGELFF
>NA|few|TRBJ1-1|TRBV20-1
TGCAGTGCTTCTTTCCTGGGAAGGGTGCCTGGTGAAGCTTTCTTT
CSASFLGRVPGEAFF
>TRBD2|medium-sized|TRBJ2-1|TRBV4-2
TGTGCCAGCAGCCAACTAGCGGGTACCTCCTACAATGAGCAGTTCTTC
CASSQLAGTSYNEQFF
>NA|few|TRBJ2-1|TRBV27
TGTGCCAGCAGCAGATCAGGGGCTGGGGTTTTGAACAATGAGCAGTTCTTC
CASSRSGAGVLNNEQFF
>NA|NA|TRBJ2-1|TRBV20-1
TGCAGTGCTGGACTAGGGGGGTTGGAGCAGTTCTTC
CSAGLGGLEQFF
>NA|NA|TRBJ2-5|TRBV29-1
TGCAGCGTCGGTGGGGGATCGGAGACCCAGTACTTC
CSVGGGSETQYF
>TRBD1|large|TRBJ2-2|TRBV24-1
TGTGCCACCAGTGAACGACCCGGGACAGGGGTTGGCGGGGAGCTGTTTTTT
CATSERPGTGVGGELFF
>NA|NA|TRBJ1-2|TRBV6-5
TGTGCCAGCAGTCGGGGACAAGCCCAAAGGGGCTACACCTTC
CASSRGQAQRGYTF